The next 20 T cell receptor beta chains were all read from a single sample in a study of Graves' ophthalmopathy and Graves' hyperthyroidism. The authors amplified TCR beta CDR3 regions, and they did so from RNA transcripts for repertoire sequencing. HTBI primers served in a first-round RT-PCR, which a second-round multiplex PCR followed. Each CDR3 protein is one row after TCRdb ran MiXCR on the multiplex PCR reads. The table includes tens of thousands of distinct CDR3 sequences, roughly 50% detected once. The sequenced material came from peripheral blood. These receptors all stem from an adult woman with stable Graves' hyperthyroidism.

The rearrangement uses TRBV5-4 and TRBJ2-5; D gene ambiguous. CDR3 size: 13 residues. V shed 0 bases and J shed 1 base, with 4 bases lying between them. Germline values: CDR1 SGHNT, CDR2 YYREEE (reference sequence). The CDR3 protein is CASSLDSQETQYF. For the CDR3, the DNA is TGTGCCAGCAGCTTGGACAGCCAAGAGACCCAGTACTTC.

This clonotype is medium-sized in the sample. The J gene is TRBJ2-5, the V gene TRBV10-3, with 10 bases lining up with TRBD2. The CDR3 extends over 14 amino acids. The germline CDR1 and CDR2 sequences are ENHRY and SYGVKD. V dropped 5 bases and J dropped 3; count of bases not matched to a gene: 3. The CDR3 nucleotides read TGTGCCATCAGTCCTAGCGGGAGTGAAGAGACCCAGTACTTC. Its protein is CAISPSGSEETQYF.

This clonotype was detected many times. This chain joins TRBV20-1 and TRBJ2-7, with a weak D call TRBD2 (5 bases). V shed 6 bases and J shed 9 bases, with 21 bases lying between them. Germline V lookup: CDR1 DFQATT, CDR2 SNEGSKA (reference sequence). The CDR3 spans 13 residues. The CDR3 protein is CSAEGPRETAQYF. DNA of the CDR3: TGCAGTGCCGAGGGTCCGAGGGAAACCGCGCAGTACTTC.

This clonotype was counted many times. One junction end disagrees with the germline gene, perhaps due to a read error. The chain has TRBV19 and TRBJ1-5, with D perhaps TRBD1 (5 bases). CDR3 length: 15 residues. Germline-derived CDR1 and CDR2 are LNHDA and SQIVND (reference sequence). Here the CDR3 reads CAGSPAGGSGQPQHF. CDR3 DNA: TGTGCCGGTAGCCCCGCTGGGGGTTCGGGTCAGCCCCAGCATTTT.

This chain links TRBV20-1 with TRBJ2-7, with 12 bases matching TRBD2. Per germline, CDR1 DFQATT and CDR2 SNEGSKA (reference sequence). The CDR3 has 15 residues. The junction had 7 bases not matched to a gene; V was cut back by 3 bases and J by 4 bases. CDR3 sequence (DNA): TGCAGTGCTAGCGACCTAGCGGGAGGGCCTTACGAGCAGTACTTC. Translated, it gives CSASDLAGGPYEQYF.

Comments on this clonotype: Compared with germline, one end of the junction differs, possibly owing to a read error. The CDR3 region is CATSEGGINTVAFF. CDR3 bases: TGTGCCACCAGTGAGGGCGGAATTAACACTGTAGCTTTCTTT. The V call is TRBV24-1, the J call TRBJ1-1; unclear D gene. The CDR3 spans 14 residues. Germline V gene lookup returns CDR1 KGHDR and CDR2 SFDVKD.

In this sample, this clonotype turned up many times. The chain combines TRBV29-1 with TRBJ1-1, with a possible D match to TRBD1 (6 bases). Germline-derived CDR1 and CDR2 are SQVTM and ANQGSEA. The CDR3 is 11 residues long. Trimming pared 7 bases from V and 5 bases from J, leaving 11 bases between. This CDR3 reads CSGKGGTEAFF. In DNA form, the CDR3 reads TGCAGCGGGAAGGGGGGGACTGAAGCTTTCTTT.

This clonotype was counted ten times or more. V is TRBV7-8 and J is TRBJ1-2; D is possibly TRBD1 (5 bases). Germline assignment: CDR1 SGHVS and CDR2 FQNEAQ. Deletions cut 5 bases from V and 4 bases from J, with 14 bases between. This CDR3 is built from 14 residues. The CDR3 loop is CASSPPGGGYGYTF. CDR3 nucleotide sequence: TGTGCCAGCAGCCCGCCCGGGGGGGGCTATGGCTACACCTTC.

CDR3 in amino acids: CASSVGDGETQYF. In DNA form, the CDR3 reads TGCGCCAGCAGTGTAGGGGACGGAGAGACCCAGTACTTC. This chain uses TRBV10-2 with TRBJ2-5; either TRBD1 or TRBD2 may supply D (5 bases each). Per the germline V gene, CDR1 is WSHSY and CDR2 is SAAADI. The CDR3 consists of 13 residues. The V and J ends lost 4 bases and 4 bases respectively, with 10 bases between them.

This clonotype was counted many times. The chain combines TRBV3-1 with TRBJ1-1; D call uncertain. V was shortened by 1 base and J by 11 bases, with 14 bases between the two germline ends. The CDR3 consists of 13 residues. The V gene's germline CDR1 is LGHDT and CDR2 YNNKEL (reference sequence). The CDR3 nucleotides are TGTGCCAGCAGCCAAGGTCGCCCGGGAACGGCTTTCTTT. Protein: CASSQGRPGTAFF.

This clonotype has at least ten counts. CDR3: CASSPEDGNSNQPQHF. For the CDR3, the DNA is TGTGCCAGCAGTCCAGAAGACGGGAATAGCAATCAGCCCCAGCATTTT. The J gene is TRBJ1-5, the V gene TRBV28; D remains ambiguous. The CDR3 is 16 residues long. V lost 5 bases to trimming and J lost 0 bases, with 14 bases between them. The germline gives CDR1 MDHEN, CDR2 SYDVKM.

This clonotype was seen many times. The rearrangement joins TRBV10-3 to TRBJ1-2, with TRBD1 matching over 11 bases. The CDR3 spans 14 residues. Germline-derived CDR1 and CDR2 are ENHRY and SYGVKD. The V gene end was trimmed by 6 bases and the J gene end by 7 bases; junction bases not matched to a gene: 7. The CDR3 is CAISTDRGQFGYTF. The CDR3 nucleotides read TGTGCCATCAGCACGGACAGGGGGCAATTTGGCTACACCTTC.

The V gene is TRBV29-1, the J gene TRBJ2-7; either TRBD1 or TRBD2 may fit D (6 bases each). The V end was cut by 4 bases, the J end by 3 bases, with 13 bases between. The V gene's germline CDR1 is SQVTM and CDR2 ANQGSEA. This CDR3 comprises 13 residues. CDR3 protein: CSVGGDTFYEQYF. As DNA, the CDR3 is TGCAGCGTTGGGGGGGACACTTTCTACGAGCAGTACTTC.

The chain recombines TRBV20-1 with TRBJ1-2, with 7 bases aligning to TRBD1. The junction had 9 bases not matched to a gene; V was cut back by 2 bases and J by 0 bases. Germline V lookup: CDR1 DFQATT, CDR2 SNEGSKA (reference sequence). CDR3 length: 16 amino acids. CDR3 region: CSARPTRDRANYGYTF. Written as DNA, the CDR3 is TGCAGTGCTAGACCGACCCGGGACAGAGCTAACTATGGCTACACCTTC.

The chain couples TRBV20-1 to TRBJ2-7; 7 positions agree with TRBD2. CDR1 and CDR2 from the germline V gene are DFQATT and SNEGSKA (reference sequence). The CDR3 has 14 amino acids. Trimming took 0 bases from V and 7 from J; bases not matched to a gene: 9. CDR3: CSARERRGIGEQYF. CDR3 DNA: TGCAGTGCTAGAGAAAGGCGGGGGATTGGGGAGCAGTACTTC.

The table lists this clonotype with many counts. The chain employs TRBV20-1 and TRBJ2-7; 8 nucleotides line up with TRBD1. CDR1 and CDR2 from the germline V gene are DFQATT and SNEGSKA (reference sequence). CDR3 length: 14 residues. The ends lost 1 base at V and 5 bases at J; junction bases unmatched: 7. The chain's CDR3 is CSARVAGGWDEQYF. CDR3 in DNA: TGCAGTGCTAGAGTGGCAGGGGGCTGGGACGAGCAGTACTTC.

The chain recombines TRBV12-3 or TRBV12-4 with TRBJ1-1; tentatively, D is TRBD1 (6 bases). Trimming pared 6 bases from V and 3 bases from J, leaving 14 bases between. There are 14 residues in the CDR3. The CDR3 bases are TGTGCCAGCAGGTCAGGGGTCCCGGACACTGAAGCTTTCTTT. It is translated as CASRSGVPDTEAFF.

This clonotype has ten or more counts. CDR3 bases: TGTGCCAGCAGCCTACACCGGGACAGGGACGCAGATACGCAGTATTTT. Protein: CASSLHRDRDADTQYF. The V call is TRBV7-9, the J call TRBJ2-3; 9 bases match TRBD1. The CDR3 runs to 16 residues. From germline, CDR1 is SEHNR and CDR2 FQNEAQ (reference sequence). Germline trimming cut 5 bases from V and 4 bases from J; bases unmatched to any gene: 10.

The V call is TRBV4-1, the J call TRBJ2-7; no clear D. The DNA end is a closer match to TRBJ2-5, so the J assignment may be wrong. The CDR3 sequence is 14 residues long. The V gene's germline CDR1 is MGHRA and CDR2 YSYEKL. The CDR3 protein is CASSQVRSGVTQYF. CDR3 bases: TGCGCCAGCAGCCAAGTCAGGTCCGGTGTGACCCAGTACTTC.

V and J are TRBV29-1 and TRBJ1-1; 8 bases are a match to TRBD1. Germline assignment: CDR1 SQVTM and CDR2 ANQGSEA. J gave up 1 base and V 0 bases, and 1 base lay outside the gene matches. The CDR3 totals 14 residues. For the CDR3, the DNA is TGCAGCGTTGAAGATGGGACAGGGAACACTGAAGCTTTCTTT. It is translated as CSVEDGTGNTEAFF.